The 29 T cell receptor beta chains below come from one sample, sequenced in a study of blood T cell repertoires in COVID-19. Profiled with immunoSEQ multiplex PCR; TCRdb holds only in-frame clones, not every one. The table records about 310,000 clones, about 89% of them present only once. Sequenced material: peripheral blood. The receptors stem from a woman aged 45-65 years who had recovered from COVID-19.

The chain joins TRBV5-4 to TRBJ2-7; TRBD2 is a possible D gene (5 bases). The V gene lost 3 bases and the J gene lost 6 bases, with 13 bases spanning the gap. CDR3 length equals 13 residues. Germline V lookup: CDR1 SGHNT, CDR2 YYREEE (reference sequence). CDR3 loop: CASSSDYTGEQYF. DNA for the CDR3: TGTGCCAGCAGCTCCGACTACACGGGCGAGCAGTACTTC. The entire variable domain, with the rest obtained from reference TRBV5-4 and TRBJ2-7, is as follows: ETGVTQSPTHLIKTRGQQVTLRCSSQSGHNTVSWYQQALGQGPQFIFQYYREEENGRGNFPPRFSGLQFPNYSSELNVNALELDDSALYLCASSSDYTGEQYFGPGTRLTVT.

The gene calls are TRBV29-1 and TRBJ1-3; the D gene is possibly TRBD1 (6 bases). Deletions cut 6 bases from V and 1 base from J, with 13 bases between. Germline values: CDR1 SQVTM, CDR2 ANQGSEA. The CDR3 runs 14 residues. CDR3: CSVTLTGSGNTIYF. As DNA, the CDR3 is TGCAGCGTGACCTTGACAGGTTCTGGAAACACCATATATTTT.

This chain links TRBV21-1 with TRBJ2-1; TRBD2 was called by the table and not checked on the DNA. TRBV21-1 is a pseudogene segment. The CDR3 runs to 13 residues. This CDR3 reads CASSKGRDNEQFF. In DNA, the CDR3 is TGTGCCAGCAGCAAAGGGAGGGACAATGAGCAGTTCTTC.

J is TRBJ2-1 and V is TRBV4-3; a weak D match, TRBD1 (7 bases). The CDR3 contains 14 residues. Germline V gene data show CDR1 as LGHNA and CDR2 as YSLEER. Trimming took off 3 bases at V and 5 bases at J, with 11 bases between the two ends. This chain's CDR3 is CASSHAGQNNEQFF. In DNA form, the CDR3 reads TGCGCCAGCAGCCACGCGGGACAGAACAATGAGCAGTTCTTC.

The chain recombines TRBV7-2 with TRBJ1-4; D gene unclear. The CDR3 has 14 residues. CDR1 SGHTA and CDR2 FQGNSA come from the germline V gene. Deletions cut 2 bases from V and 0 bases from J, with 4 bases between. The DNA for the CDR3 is TGTGCCAGCAGCTTAACTGCAACTAATGAAAAACTGTTTTTT. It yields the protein CASSLTATNEKLFF.

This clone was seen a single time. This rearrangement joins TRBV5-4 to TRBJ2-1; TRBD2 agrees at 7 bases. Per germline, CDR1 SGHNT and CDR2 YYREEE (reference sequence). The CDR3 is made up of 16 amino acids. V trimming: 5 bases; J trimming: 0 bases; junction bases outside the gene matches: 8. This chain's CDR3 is CASRTGGPSSYNEQFF. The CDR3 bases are TGTGCCAGCAGAACGGGAGGACCGAGCTCCTACAATGAGCAGTTCTTC.

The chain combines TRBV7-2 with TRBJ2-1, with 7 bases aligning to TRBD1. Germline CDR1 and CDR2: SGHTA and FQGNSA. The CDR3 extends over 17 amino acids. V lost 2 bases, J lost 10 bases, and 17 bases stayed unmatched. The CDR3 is CASSLTVGVQGVEEQFF. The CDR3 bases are TGTGCCAGCAGCTTAACGGTTGGGGTCCAGGGGGTCGAGGAGCAGTTCTTC.

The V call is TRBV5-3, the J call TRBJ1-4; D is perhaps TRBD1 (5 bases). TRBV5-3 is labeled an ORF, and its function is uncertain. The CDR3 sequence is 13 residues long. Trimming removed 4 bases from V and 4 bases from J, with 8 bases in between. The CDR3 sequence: CARSGAGNEKLFF. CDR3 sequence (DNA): TGTGCCAGAAGCGGGGCCGGTAATGAAAAACTGTTTTTT.

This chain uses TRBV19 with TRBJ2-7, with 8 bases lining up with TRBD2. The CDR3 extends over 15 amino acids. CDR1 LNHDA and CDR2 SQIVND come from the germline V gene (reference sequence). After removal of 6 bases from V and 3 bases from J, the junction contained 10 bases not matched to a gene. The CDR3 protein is CASSGSGDTIYEQYF. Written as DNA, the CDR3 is TGTGCCAGTAGCGGTAGCGGGGATACCATCTACGAGCAGTACTTC.

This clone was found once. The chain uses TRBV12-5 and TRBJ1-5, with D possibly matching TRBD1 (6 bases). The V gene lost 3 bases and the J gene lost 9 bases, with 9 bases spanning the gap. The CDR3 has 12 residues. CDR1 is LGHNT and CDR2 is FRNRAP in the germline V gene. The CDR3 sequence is CASGLETGPQHF. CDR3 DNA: TGTGCTAGTGGTTTAGAGACAGGGCCCCAGCATTTT.

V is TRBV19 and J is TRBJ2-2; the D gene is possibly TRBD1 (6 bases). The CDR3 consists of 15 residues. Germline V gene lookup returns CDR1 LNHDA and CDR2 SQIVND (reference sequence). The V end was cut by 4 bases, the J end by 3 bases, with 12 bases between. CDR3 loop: CASSNREGDTGELFF. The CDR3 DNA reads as TGTGCCAGTAGTAACAGGGAAGGGGACACCGGGGAGCTGTTTTTT. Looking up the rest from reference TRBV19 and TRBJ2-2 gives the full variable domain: DGGITQSPKYLFRKEGQNVTLSCEQNLNHDAMYWYRQDPGQGLRLIYYSQIVNDFQKGDIAEGYSVSREKKESFPLTVTSAQKNPTAFYLCASSNREGDTGELFFGEGSRLTVL.

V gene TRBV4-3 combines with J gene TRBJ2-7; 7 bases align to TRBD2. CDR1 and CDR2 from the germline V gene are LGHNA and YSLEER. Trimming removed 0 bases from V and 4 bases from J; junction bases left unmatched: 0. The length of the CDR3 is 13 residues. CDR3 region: CASSQEGGYEQYF. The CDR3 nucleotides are TGCGCCAGCAGCCAAGAGGGAGGGTACGAGCAGTACTTC.

CDR3 protein: CASSVLGSGGTYEQYF. DNA of the CDR3: TGTGCCAGCAGCGTCCTGGGGAGCGGGGGTACCTACGAGCAGTACTTC. The chain recombines TRBV5-6 with TRBJ2-7; 8 nucleotides match TRBD2. Germline V gives CDR1 SGHDT, CDR2 YYEEEE. V lost 4 bases, J lost 2 bases, and 11 bases stayed unmatched. CDR3 length: 16 amino acids.

In nucleotides, the CDR3 is TGCGCCAGCAGCGGGTTCTTAAGCGGGGAGACCCAGTACTTC. Amino acid sequence: CASSGFLSGETQYF. The genes are TRBV5-1 and TRBJ2-5; D perhaps matches TRBD2 (6 bases). The CDR3 is 14 amino acids. V lost 4 bases and J lost 5, with 15 bases in between. Germline CDR1 SGHRS, CDR2 YFSETQ.

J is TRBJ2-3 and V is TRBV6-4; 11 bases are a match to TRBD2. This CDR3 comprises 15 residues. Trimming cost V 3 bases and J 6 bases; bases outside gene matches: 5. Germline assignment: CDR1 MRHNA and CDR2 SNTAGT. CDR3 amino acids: CASSEVAGGPDTQYF. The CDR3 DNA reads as TGTGCCAGCAGTGAGGTAGCGGGAGGGCCCGATACGCAGTATTTT.

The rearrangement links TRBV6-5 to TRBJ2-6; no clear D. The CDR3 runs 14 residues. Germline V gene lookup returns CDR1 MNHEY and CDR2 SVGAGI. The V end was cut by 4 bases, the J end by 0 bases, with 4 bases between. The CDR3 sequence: CASSLHSGANVLTF. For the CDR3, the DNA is TGTGCCAGCAGTTTACACTCTGGGGCCAACGTCCTGACTTTC.

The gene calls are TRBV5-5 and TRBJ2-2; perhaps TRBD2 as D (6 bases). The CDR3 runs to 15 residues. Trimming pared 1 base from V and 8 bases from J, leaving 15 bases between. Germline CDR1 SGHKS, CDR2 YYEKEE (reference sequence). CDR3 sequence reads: CASSLRRTTSGELFF. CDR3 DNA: TGTGCCAGCAGCTTGCGGCGGACTACTTCTGGGGAGCTGTTTTTT.

CDR3 residues: CASSEPGMGGELFF. CDR3 coding DNA: TGCGCCAGCAGTGAGCCAGGGATGGGCGGGGAGCTGTTTTTT. This chain uses TRBV10-2 with TRBJ2-2; D may be TRBD1 (5 bases). Trimming cost V 2 bases and J 7 bases, with 11 bases left between them. The CDR3 is 14 residues long. Germline CDR1 WSHSY, CDR2 SAAADI.

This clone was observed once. The CDR3 coding sequence is TGTGCCAGCAGAGAGTTTGCGGGGGCCACAGATACGCAGTATTTT. Translating gives CASREFAGATDTQYF. The rearrangement joins TRBV6-5 to TRBJ2-3, with a tentative D call TRBD2 (7 bases). V was shortened by 6 bases and J by 2 bases, with 15 bases between the two germline ends. CDR1 and CDR2 (germline): MNHEY, SVGAGI. CDR3 length: 15 amino acids.

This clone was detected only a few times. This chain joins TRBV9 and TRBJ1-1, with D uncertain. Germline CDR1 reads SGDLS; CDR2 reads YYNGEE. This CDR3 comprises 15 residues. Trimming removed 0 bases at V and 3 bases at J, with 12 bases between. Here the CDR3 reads CASSVGAALDTEAFF. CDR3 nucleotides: TGTGCCAGCAGCGTAGGAGCGGCCCTTGACACTGAAGCTTTCTTT.

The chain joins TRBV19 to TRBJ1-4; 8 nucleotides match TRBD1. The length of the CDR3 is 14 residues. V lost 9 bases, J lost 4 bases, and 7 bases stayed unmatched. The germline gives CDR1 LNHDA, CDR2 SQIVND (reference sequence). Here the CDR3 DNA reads TGTGCCAGCCGAGGGGGACAGGATAATGAAAAACTGTTTTTT. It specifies CASRGGQDNEKLFF.

As DNA, the CDR3 is TGTGCCAGCAGCTCGGGACAGCGCTACGAGCAGTACTTC. It yields the protein CASSSGQRYEQYF. This chain links TRBV5-6 with TRBJ2-7, with 7 bases identical to TRBD1. The germline V gene encodes CDR1 SGHDT and CDR2 YYEEEE. V dropped 3 bases and J dropped 3; count of bases not matched to a gene: 3. This CDR3 has 13 residues.

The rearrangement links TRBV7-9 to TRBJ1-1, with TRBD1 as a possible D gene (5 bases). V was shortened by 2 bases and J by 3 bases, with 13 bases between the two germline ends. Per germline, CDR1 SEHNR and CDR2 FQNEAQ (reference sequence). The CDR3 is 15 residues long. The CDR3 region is CASSLMSGKYTEAFF. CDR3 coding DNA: TGTGCCAGCAGCTTAATGTCAGGGAAGTACACTGAAGCTTTCTTT.

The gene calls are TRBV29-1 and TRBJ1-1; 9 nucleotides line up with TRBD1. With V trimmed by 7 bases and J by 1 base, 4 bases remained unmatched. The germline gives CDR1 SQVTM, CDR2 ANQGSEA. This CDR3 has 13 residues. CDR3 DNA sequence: TGCAGCGCAAAGGGACAGGGGAACACTGAAGCTTTCTTT. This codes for CSAKGQGNTEAFF.

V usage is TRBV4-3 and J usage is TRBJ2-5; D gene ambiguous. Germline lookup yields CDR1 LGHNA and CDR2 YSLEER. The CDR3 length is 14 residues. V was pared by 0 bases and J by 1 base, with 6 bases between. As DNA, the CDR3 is TGCGCCAGCAGCCAAGATTTCTTCCAAGAGACCCAGTACTTC. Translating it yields CASSQDFFQETQYF.

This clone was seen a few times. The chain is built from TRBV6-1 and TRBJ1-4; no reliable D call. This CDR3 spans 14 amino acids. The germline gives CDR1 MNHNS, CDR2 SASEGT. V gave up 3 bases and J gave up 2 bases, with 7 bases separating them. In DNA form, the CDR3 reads TGTGCCAGCAGTGAGATGCAGACTAATGAAAAACTGTTTTTT. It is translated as CASSEMQTNEKLFF.

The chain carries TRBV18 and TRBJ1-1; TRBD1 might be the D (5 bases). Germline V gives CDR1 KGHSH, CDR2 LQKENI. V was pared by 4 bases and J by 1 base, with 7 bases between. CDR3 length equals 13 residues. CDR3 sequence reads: CASSLQGNTEAFF. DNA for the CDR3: TGTGCCAGCTCACTTCAGGGGAACACTGAAGCTTTCTTT.

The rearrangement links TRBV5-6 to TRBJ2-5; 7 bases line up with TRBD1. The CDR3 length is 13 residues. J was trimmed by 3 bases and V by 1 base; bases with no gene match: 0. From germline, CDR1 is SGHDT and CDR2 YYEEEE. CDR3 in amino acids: CASSLTGEETQYF. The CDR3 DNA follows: TGTGCCAGCAGCTTGACAGGGGAAGAGACCCAGTACTTC.

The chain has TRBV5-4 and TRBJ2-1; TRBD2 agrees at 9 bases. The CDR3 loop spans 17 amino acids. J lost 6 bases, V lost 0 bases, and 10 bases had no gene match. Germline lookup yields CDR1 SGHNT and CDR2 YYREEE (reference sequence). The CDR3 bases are TGTGCCAGCAGCTTGGCGGCCGGGGCGGGGGGGTTCAATGAGCAGTTCTTC. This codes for CASSLAAGAGGFNEQFF.